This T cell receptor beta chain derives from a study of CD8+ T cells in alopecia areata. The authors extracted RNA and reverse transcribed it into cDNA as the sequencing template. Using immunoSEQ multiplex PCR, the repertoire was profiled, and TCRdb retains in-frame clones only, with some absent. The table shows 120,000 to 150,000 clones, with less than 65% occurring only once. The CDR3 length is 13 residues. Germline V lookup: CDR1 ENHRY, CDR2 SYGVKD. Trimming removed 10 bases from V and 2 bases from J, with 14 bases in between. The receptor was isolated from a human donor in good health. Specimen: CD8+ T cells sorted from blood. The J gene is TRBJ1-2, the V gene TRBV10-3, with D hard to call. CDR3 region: CATRGEGNYGYTF. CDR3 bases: TGTGCCACGAGAGGAGAGGGAAACTATGGCTACACCTTC.